This TCR beta chain originates from a study of blood T cell repertoires in COVID-19. Study overall: Spain, Italy and the United States supplied samples that represented acute and convalescent COVID-19. PBMCs, B-cell-depleted T cells, or T cells were the source of the cDNA or gDNA that made up the material.

This CDR3 has 14 residues. From germline, CDR1 is LNHDA and CDR2 SQIVND (reference sequence). Unmatched junction bases numbered 6, after V lost 7 bases and J lost 6 bases. Per the study methods: Nucleated cell counts were estimated from reference gene primer amplification. Clones were read by immunoSEQ multiplex PCR, and TCRdb kept only the in-frame ones, dropping some. V, J and clone size are those of that table, while D and trimming were read from the DNA. The sample holds approximately 290,000 clones, 75% to 90% seen once. This sequence was found in a woman aged 55-75 years with acute or convalescent COVID-19. J is TRBJ1-4 and V is TRBV19; 9 nucleotides line up with TRBD1. Sequenced input: peripheral blood. The CDR3 DNA reads TGTGCCAGTACGGGGGGACAGGGATATGAAAAACTGTTTTTT. Amino acids: CASTGGQGYEKLFF.